This TCR beta chain was sequenced for a study of shared clonotypes between healthy human individuals. Study-wide background: There were three CD4 naive, three CD4 memory, two CD8 naive and one CD8 memory plates per donor.

Per the original methods: There were no quality scores in the junction-only immunoSEQ sequences, so filtering differed. Here immunoSEQ multiplex PCR was the method, and the copy in TCRdb shows in-frame clones only, minus some. The V and J calls and clone size come from that table; D and trimming were worked out from the DNA. The sample lists more than 400,000 clones, around 96% occurring once. Study-level points and caveats: Larger estimated richness was generally recorded for naive subsets relative to memory subsets.

As for this clone: No antigen is known for it.

Sequencing was performed on naive CD4+ T cells sorted from blood. Subset reported: CD45RA+ positively selected. The receptor's source is a woman in her twenties or thirties in good health.

CDR3 sequence: CASSYSAHTEYEQYF. CDR3 bases: TGTGCCAGCAGTTACTCGGCACATACGGAATACGAGCAGTACTTC. The gene calls are TRBV6-6 and TRBJ2-7; D not resolved. V lost 0 bases, J lost 4 bases, and 13 bases lay in between. Germline CDR1 is MNHNY and CDR2 is SVGAGI (reference sequence). The CDR3 spans 15 residues.